These 5 T cell receptor beta chains originate from one sample sequenced in a study of blood T cell repertoires in COVID-19. Sequencing was performed with immunoSEQ multiplex PCR; in TCRdb, only in-frame clones are kept and a portion is missing. The data show some 240,000 clones, with approximately 86% seen just once and about 3.3% held by the top ten. Sequenced: PBMCs or T cells enriched from blood (not recorded which). These receptors all come from a woman between 40 and 55 years old with acute COVID-19.

Note on this clone: The same CDR3 is also encoded by other DNA sequences in this sample. The CDR3, as DNA: TGCAGCGTCGGGACAGCCACAGATACGCAGTATTTT. It yields the protein CSVGTATDTQYF. The chain is built from TRBV29-1 and TRBJ2-3, with 7 bases fitting TRBD1. Germline CDR1 SQVTM, CDR2 ANQGSEA. V was clipped by 6 bases and J by 2 bases; unmatched bases: 2. This CDR3 is 12 amino acids long.

V and J are TRBV7-2 and TRBJ2-2, with D unclear. From germline, CDR1 is SGHTA and CDR2 FQGNSA. Trimming cost V 2 bases and J 6 bases, with 7 bases left between them. The CDR3 is 13 residues long. In DNA form, the CDR3 reads TGTGCCAGCAGCTTACAGTCCTCCGGGGAGCTGTTTTTT. This translates into CASSLQSSGELFF.

The chain combines TRBV4-2 with TRBJ2-1, with D possibly TRBD2 on 6 matching bases. Germline V lookup: CDR1 LGHNA, CDR2 YNFKEQ. The V gene lost 3 bases and the J gene lost 2 bases, with 14 bases spanning the gap. This CDR3 contains 16 residues. DNA for the CDR3: TGTGCCAGCAGCCATTCCCCGGGACTCCCCTACAATGAGCAGTTCTTC. It codes for CASSHSPGLPYNEQFF.

J is TRBJ2-1 and V is TRBV30, with 13 bases fitting TRBD2. Germline-derived CDR1 and CDR2 are GTSNPN and SVGIG (reference sequence). Trimming at V came to 2 bases and at J to 9 bases, leaving 1 base not matched to a gene. The CDR3 runs to 13 residues. In DNA form, the CDR3 reads TGTGCCTGGAGTACTAGCGGGAGGGGTGAGCAGTTCTTC. It translates to CAWSTSGRGEQFF.

The chain has TRBV5-4 and TRBJ1-2; no clear D. V was shortened by 4 bases and J by 5 bases, with 12 bases between the two germline ends. This CDR3 spans 13 amino acids. The germline V gene has CDR1 SGHNT and CDR2 YYREEE (reference sequence). The CDR3 DNA reads as TGTGCCAGCAGCCCCCCCGGGGAATATGGCTACACCTTC. Protein sequence: CASSPPGEYGYTF.